The present TCR beta chain was sequenced within a study of T cell changes during pregnancy in multiple sclerosis. Assay used: immunoSEQ multiplex PCR; TCRdb lists only in-frame clones, some missing. The table lists over 90,000 clones, roughly 92% of them singletons. The V and J ends lost 5 bases and 4 bases respectively, with 15 bases between them. The CDR3 sequence is 14 residues long. From germline, CDR1 is SEHNR and CDR2 FQNEAQ (reference sequence). This clone was recorded once. This TCR was sampled from a female donor with multiple sclerosis, enrolled in a pregnancy study. The V call is TRBV7-9, the J call TRBJ2-7, with D possibly TRBD2 on 6 matching bases. Here the sequenced sample was peripheral blood, taken after pregnancy. This chain's CDR3 is CASSPREQPYEQYF. Here the CDR3 DNA reads TGTGCCAGCAGCCCTCGGGAGCAGCCGTACGAGCAGTACTTC. The whole variable domain, remainder taken from reference TRBV7-9 and TRBJ2-7, is DTGVSQNPRHKITKRGQNVTFRCDPISEHNRLYWYRQTLGQGPEFLTYFQNEAQLEKSRLLSDRFSAERPKGSFSTLEIQRTEQGDSAMYLCASSPREQPYEQYFGPGTRLTVT.